The rows below give T cell receptor beta chains drawn from one sample of a study of blood T cell repertoires in COVID-19. The assay was immunoSEQ multiplex PCR, and TCRdb's table has in-frame clones only and misses some. Found here are around 46,000 clones, over 70% of them singletons; the top ten hold 2.1%. Sequenced material: peripheral blood. Receptors originate from a woman of 80 years or more with COVID-19, enrolled during active disease. The CDR3 runs from the conserved cysteine through the conserved F or W. The order of the fields is V gene, J gene, D gene, clone size, CDR3 protein, CDR3 DNA. A D gene is named only where the DNA matches it firmly. Clone size, where shown, is once, few, many, or a class for clones that have expanded.

TRBV19	TRBJ2-1	.	.	CASSSRGGGPRNEQFF	TGTGCCAGTAGCTCACGAGGGGGAGGGCCGAGGAATGAGCAGTTCTTC
TRBV7-2	TRBJ2-3	.	.	CASSPPSDTQYF	TGTGCCAGCAGCCCCCCTTCAGATACGCAGTATTTT
TRBV9	TRBJ2-5	.	.	CASSVAGGSGETQYF	TGTGCCAGCAGCGTAGCTGGGGGGTCGGGGGAGACCCAGTACTTC
TRBV3-1/TRBV3-2	TRBJ2-1	TRBD1	.	CASSQNRGYEQFF	TGTGCCAGCAGCCAAAACAGGGGTTATGAGCAGTTCTTC
TRBV6-6	TRBJ1-2	TRBD1	.	CAINTGTVNRGYTF	TGTGCCATCAACACCGGGACAGTCAACCGTGGCTACACCTTC
TRBV7-3	TRBJ1-1	.	.	CASSLTRNTEAFF	TGTGCCAGCAGCTTAACCAGGAACACTGAAGCTTTCTTT
TRBV6-6	TRBJ2-1	.	.	CASSPLTHGRGNEQFF	TGTGCCAGCAGTCCTCTCACCCACGGTCGTGGCAATGAGCAGTTCTTC
TRBV28	TRBJ1-4	.	.	CASTPEYGRGEKLFF	TGTGCCAGCACCCCCGAGTACGGCCGGGGTGAAAAACTGTTTTTT
TRBV9	TRBJ2-3	.	.	CASSVPGAGDTQYF	TGTGCCAGCAGCGTACCAGGGGCGGGAGATACGCAGTATTTT
TRBV6-5	TRBJ1-2	.	.	CASSYTGLANYGYTF	TGTGCCAGCAGTTACACAGGGTTAGCTAACTATGGCTACACCTTC
TRBV6-5	TRBJ1-3	TRBD1	.	CASSLGTGSGNTIYF	TGTGCCAGCAGTTTGGGGACAGGGTCCGGAAACACCATATATTTT
TRBV12-3/TRBV12-4	TRBJ1-5	.	.	CASSLISQPQHF	TGTGCCAGCAGCCTTATATCTCAGCCCCAGCATTTT
TRBV5-4	TRBJ1-1	TRBD1	few	CASSHGPDRTNTEAFF	TGTGCCAGCAGCCACGGGCCGGACAGGACGAACACTGAAGCTTTCTTT
TRBV7-9	TRBJ1-2	.	.	CASSFGPGDGYTF	TGTGCCAGCAGCTTCGGACCAGGGGATGGCTACACCTTC
TRBV6-5	TRBJ1-1	TRBD1	.	CASSRPQGAGSEAFF	TGTGCCAGCAGCCGCCCCCAGGGGGCCGGCTCTGAAGCTTTCTTT
TRBV6-6	TRBJ1-1	.	.	CASILRRTEAFF	TGTGCCAGCATCCTAAGGAGGACTGAAGCTTTCTTT
TRBV27	TRBJ1-5	.	.	CASSPRLTHSNQPQHF	TGTGCCAGCAGCCCCCGGCTGACACATAGCAATCAGCCCCAGCATTTT
TRBV7-7	TRBJ2-5	.	.	CASSLVPGTQETQYF	TGTGCTAGCAGCTTAGTTCCAGGGACTCAAGAGACCCAGTACTTC
TRBV7-9	TRBJ1-1	.	.	CASSYLIGGAEAFF	TGTGCCAGCAGCTACCTGATTGGGGGGGCTGAAGCTTTCTTT
TRBV4-1	TRBJ1-3	.	.	CASSRAYGGSGNTIYF	TGCGCCAGCAGCCGGGCTTACGGGGGCTCTGGAAACACCATATATTTT
TRBV2	TRBJ2-7	TRBD2	.	CASRLAGSYEQYF	TGTGCCAGCAGACTAGCGGGATCCTACGAGCAGTACTTC
TRBV5-1	TRBJ2-5	TRBD2	.	CASSLAGLAGNQETQYF	TGCGCCAGCAGCTTGGCCGGGCTAGCGGGTAACCAAGAGACCCAGTACTTC
TRBV2	TRBJ1-3	.	.	CASSYLLSGNTIYF	TGTGCCAGCAGCTATCTGCTCTCTGGAAACACCATATATTTT
TRBV30	TRBJ2-2	.	.	CAWREAGRPAGTGELFF	TGTGCCTGGAGGGAAGCCGGAAGACCCGCGGGCACCGGGGAGCTGTTTTTT